Below are 31 T cell receptor beta chains sequenced from a single sample in a study of T cell repertoires in cytomegalovirus infection. No antigen has been identified for these receptors. TCRdb fed the reads into MiXCR, producing one record per CDR3 protein. The sample shows a few hundred thousand distinct CDR3 sequences, over 35% of them seen only once. The source material was cultured PBMCs, sampled from culture after CMV antigen stimulation. Every receptor here comes from a human donor in good health (CMV status not recorded). Some clones in this sample may be carry-over from other donors' samples.

The chain combines TRBV7-8 with TRBJ2-5, with 11 positions matching TRBD2. The CDR3 is 14 amino acids. The V gene's germline CDR1 is SGHVS and CDR2 FQNEAQ. V shed 5 bases and J 5 bases; nucleotides not matched to a gene: 4. The CDR3 DNA is TGTGCCAGCAGCGCCCGGACTAGCGGGGAGACCCAGTACTTC. As protein: CASSARTSGETQYF.

This clonotype was counted a few times. The V and J genes are TRBV7-6 and TRBJ2-3; weak D call: TRBD1 (6 bases). This CDR3 contains 16 residues. Germline-derived CDR1 and CDR2 are SGHVS and FNYEAQ. V lost 5 bases and J lost 3, with 18 bases in between. CDR3 in amino acids: CASSPGQGKWTDTQYF. The CDR3 DNA follows: TGTGCCAGCAGCCCCGGCCAGGGGAAGTGGACAGATACGCAGTATTTT. Full variable domain (outside the CDR3, taken from reference TRBV7-6 and TRBJ2-3): GAGVSQSPRYKVTKRGQDVALRCDPISGHVSLYWYRQALGQGPEFLTYFNYEAQQDKSGLPNDRFSAERPEGSISTLTIQRTEQRDSAMYRCASSPGQGKWTDTQYFGPGTRLTVL.

This chain joins TRBV19 and TRBJ2-3; TRBD2 matches at 13 bases. The CDR3 contains 16 residues. Trimming cost V 8 bases and J 3 bases; bases outside gene matches: 8. Germline CDR1 LNHDA, CDR2 SQIVND (reference sequence). The CDR3 protein is CASRLAGGSWTDTQYF. CDR3 coding DNA: TGTGCCAGTCGACTAGCGGGAGGATCGTGGACAGATACGCAGTATTTT.

CDR3 coding DNA: TGTGCCAGCAGCCTGTACAGGACTCGGAATAGCAATCAGCCCCAGCATTTT. Translated: CASSLYRTRNSNQPQHF. V is TRBV7-8 and J is TRBJ1-5; weak D call: TRBD1 (5 bases). Germline lookup yields CDR1 SGHVS and CDR2 FQNEAQ. The CDR3 sequence is 17 residues long. Trimming took off 5 bases at V and 0 bases at J, with 17 bases between the two ends.

The V call is TRBV19, the J call TRBJ1-5; a weak D match, TRBD1 (5 bases). Germline assignment: CDR1 LNHDA and CDR2 SQIVND (reference sequence). This CDR3 is 16 amino acids long. V gave up 8 bases and J gave up 0 bases, with 17 bases separating them. CDR3 residues: CASQIVYRGSNQPQHF. The CDR3 nucleotides read TGTGCCAGTCAAATTGTTTATAGGGGTAGCAATCAGCCCCAGCATTTT.

This clonotype was detected only a few times. The chain carries TRBV7-8 and TRBJ2-5; either TRBD1 or TRBD2 may supply D (6 bases each). Trimming removed 1 base at V and 5 bases at J, with 14 bases between. From germline, CDR1 is SGHVS and CDR2 FQNEAQ. There are 15 residues in the CDR3. The CDR3 coding sequence is TGTGCCAGCAGCTTAGGAGGTCGAGGGGGGGAGACCCAGTACTTC. It specifies CASSLGGRGGETQYF.

V usage is TRBV27 and J usage is TRBJ2-7; no clear D gene. Per germline, CDR1 MNHEY and CDR2 SMNVEV (reference sequence). The CDR3 spans 13 residues. Trimming removed 3 bases from V and 2 bases from J, with 8 bases in between. The CDR3 loop reads CASSFTGPYEQYF. The CDR3, as DNA: TGTGCCAGCAGTTTTACCGGCCCCTACGAGCAGTACTTC.

CDR3 in DNA: TGTGCCAGCAGCCCCAGCGTTGGGGGGTCCTACGAGCAGTACTTC. Protein product: CASSPSVGGSYEQYF. The V call is TRBV7-4, the J call TRBJ2-7, with D possibly matching TRBD2 (6 bases). The CDR3 is 15 residues long. Trimming cost V 5 bases and J 1 base, with 15 bases left between them. CDR1 and CDR2 (germline): SGHVT, SQSDAQ.

The rearrangement joins TRBV7-8 to TRBJ2-1, with 8 bases aligning to TRBD1. V lost 1 base and J lost 7; bases outside the gene matches: 6. The CDR3 extends over 15 amino acids. Germline V lookup: CDR1 SGHVS, CDR2 FQNEAQ. CDR3 DNA: TGTGCCAGCAGCTTAGACCAGGGGGCATGGAATGAGCAGTTCTTC. It yields the protein CASSLDQGAWNEQFF.

This rearrangement joins TRBV24-1 to TRBJ1-1, with 8 bases lining up with TRBD1. Trimming cost V 1 base and J 11 bases; bases outside gene matches: 8. The CDR3 extends over 14 amino acids. Germline CDR1 and CDR2: KGHDR and SFDVKD. The DNA of the CDR3 is TGTGCCACCAGTGATTTCGACAGGGGCGAGGGGGCTTTCTTT. Translated: CATSDFDRGEGAFF.

The CDR3 region is CAGYEAGRNYNEQFF. The CDR3 DNA is TGTGCCGGCTATGAAGCGGGGAGGAACTACAATGAGCAGTTCTTC. The genes are TRBV5-4 and TRBJ2-1; TRBD2 aligns across 7 bases. After removal of 10 bases from V and 3 bases from J, the junction contained 13 bases not matched to a gene. This CDR3 comprises 15 residues. From germline, CDR1 is SGHNT and CDR2 YYREEE (reference sequence).

This clonotype has ten or more counts. The gene calls are TRBV20-1 and TRBJ1-1; D is perhaps TRBD1 (5 bases). From germline, CDR1 is DFQATT and CDR2 SNEGSKA (reference sequence). V was clipped by 1 base and J by 1 base, with 16 bases between them. The CDR3 is 16 amino acids. In DNA, the CDR3 is TGCAGTGCTAGAGTTGCGGGGCAGGGAGGGAACACTGAAGCTTTCTTT. This encodes CSARVAGQGGNTEAFF.

This chain joins TRBV7-2 and TRBJ2-1, with 8 bases lining up with TRBD2. CDR3 length: 15 residues. Germline-derived CDR1 and CDR2 are SGHTA and FQGNSA. J lost 5 bases, V lost 3 bases, and 6 bases had no gene match. CDR3 nucleotide sequence: TGTGCCAGCAGCTTTGGGCGGGGGGCCCACAATGAGCAGTTCTTC. It yields the protein CASSFGRGAHNEQFF.

This chain connects TRBV30 to TRBJ1-1, with 7 positions matching TRBD1. The J segment lost 2 bases and the V segment lost 2 bases, leaving 11 bases of the junction unmatched. This CDR3 comprises 16 residues. Germline V gene lookup returns CDR1 GTSNPN and CDR2 SVGIG (reference sequence). CDR3 protein: CAWSLTRTGENTEAFF. CDR3 nucleotide sequence: TGTGCCTGGAGTCTAACTCGGACAGGTGAAAACACTGAAGCTTTCTTT.

This chain connects TRBV6-2 or TRBV6-3 to TRBJ2-7; D might be TRBD1 (6 bases). Trimming removed 6 bases from V and 4 bases from J, with 10 bases in between. The CDR3 runs to 12 residues. Germline V gives CDR1 MNHEY, CDR2 SVGEGT. CDR3 region: CASSRTVYEQYF. DNA of the CDR3: TGTGCCAGCAGCCGGACAGTTTACGAGCAGTACTTC.

The DNA of the CDR3 is TGTGCTGTAGCGAAGACCACGAACACTGAAGCTTTCTTT. This codes for CAVAKTTNTEAFF. The rearrangement uses TRBV12-5 and TRBJ1-1; unclear D gene. Germline loops: CDR1 LGHNT, CDR2 FRNRAP. V was cut by 11 bases and J by 1 base, with 14 bases left in between. This CDR3 comprises 13 residues.

The chain couples TRBV6-2 or TRBV6-3 to TRBJ2-1, with a weak D call TRBD2 (6 bases). Germline CDR1 is MNHEY and CDR2 is SVGEGT. CDR3 length: 15 residues. The germline V and J ends were trimmed by 4 bases and 9 bases, with 19 bases remaining between them. The CDR3 DNA is TGTGCCAGCAGTTCCCGGGACTCCTTTGATGGTGAGCAGTTCTTC. This gives the protein CASSSRDSFDGEQFF.

This rearrangement joins TRBV7-2 to TRBJ2-7, with TRBD2 identical over 10 bases. V was clipped by 2 bases and J by 7 bases; unmatched bases: 2. This CDR3 spans 13 amino acids. Germline lookup yields CDR1 SGHTA and CDR2 FQGNSA. Here the CDR3 DNA reads TGTGCCAGCAGCTTAACTAGCGGGACTGAGCAGTACTTC. Its translation is CASSLTSGTEQYF. Looking up the rest from reference TRBV7-2 and TRBJ2-7 gives the full variable domain: GAGVSQSPSNKVTEKGKDVELRCDPISGHTALYWYRQSLGQGLEFLIYFQGNSAPDKSGLPSDRFSAERTGGSVSTLTIQRTQQEDSAVYLCASSLTSGTEQYFGPGTRLTVT.

The chain links TRBV7-2 to TRBJ2-6, with D unclear. The CDR3 has 14 residues. Germline V gives CDR1 SGHTA, CDR2 FQGNSA. Trimming left V 5 bases short and J 0 bases short, with 5 bases between. Here the CDR3 DNA reads TGTGCCAGCAGCCAGCACTCTGGGGCCAACGTCCTGACTTTC. Translating gives CASSQHSGANVLTF.

This clonotype was observed a handful of times. The rearrangement joins TRBV12-3 or TRBV12-4 to TRBJ2-5; 7 positions agree with TRBD1. J gave up 1 base and V 6 bases, and 8 bases lay outside the gene matches. The length of the CDR3 is 15 residues. CDR3 DNA sequence: TGTGCCAGCAGCCGACAGGGTGCGGCCCAAGAGACCCAGTACTTC. The encoded protein is CASSRQGAAQETQYF.

This clonotype was detected only a few times. The V gene is TRBV7-9, the J gene TRBJ1-4, with TRBD1 as a possible D gene (6 bases). V was clipped by 5 bases and J by 0 bases, with 10 bases between them. Looked up from germline, CDR1 is SEHNR and CDR2 is FQNEAQ (reference sequence). CDR3 size: 15 residues. The DNA of the CDR3 is TGTGCCAGCAGCGGTCGGACAGCAACTAATGAAAAACTGTTTTTT. Translation gives CASSGRTATNEKLFF.

In this sample, this clonotype turned up a few times. The chain carries TRBV20-1 and TRBJ2-3; TRBD2 agrees at 8 bases. The V segment lost 1 base and the J segment 4 bases; nucleotides outside the gene matches: 1. Per the germline V gene, CDR1 is DFQATT and CDR2 is SNEGSKA (reference sequence). The CDR3 is made up of 13 amino acids. The CDR3, as DNA: TGCAGTGCTAGAGTTAGCGGGGCAGATACGCAGTATTTT. This sequence encodes CSARVSGADTQYF.

The CDR3 DNA reads TGTGCCAGCAGCTTAGCGCGAATGACAGCGGGAAGGAATGAGCAGTTCTTC. It specifies CASSLARMTAGRNEQFF. The chain couples TRBV7-6 to TRBJ2-1, with 7 bases fitting TRBD2. The length of the CDR3 is 17 residues. CDR1 is SGHVS and CDR2 is FNYEAQ in the germline V gene. V trimming: 0 bases; J trimming: 7 bases; junction bases outside the gene matches: 12.

This clonotype was seen more than once but under ten times. The chain is built from TRBV11-2 and TRBJ2-1; D is ambiguous. The CDR3 spans 13 residues. Germline-derived CDR1 and CDR2 are SGHAT and FQNNGV. The ends were cut back, 4 bases at V and 9 bases at J, with 13 bases in the middle. CDR3 DNA sequence: TGTGCCAGCAGCTCCACTAAGTTCGGTGAGCAGTTCTTC. Translation: CASSSTKFGEQFF. Supplemented by reference TRBV11-2 and TRBJ2-1, the full variable domain reads EAGVAQSPRYKIIEKRQSVAFWCNPISGHATLYWYQQILGQGPKLLIQFQNNGVVDDSQLPKDRFSAERLKGVDSTLKIQPAKLEDSAVYLCASSSTKFGEQFFGPGTRLTVL.

The V call is TRBV19, the J call TRBJ1-2, with TRBD1 matching 8 bases. CDR3 length equals 14 residues. V dropped 7 bases and J dropped 4; count of bases not matched to a gene: 8. Germline lookup yields CDR1 LNHDA and CDR2 SQIVND (reference sequence). The CDR3 DNA sequence: TGTGCCAGTACAATTCAGGGGGCGGGCTATGGCTACACCTTC. It codes for CASTIQGAGYGYTF.

This clonotype turned up a few times. The rearrangement links TRBV2 to TRBJ2-5; D gene ambiguous. The CDR3 is made up of 14 amino acids. V was shortened by 3 bases and J by 4 bases, with 12 bases between the two germline ends. CDR1 is SNHLY, CDR2 FYNNEI, per germline. Here the CDR3 DNA reads TGTGCCAGCAGTGATGGGCCAGCCGGAGAGACCCAGTACTTC. It specifies CASSDGPAGETQYF.

The V call is TRBV19, the J call TRBJ1-6; D gene ambiguous. Germline lookup yields CDR1 LNHDA and CDR2 SQIVND (reference sequence). V was clipped by 9 bases and J by 7 bases, with 13 bases between them. The CDR3 spans 13 residues. CDR3 region: CASRRERNSPLHF. CDR3 nucleotide sequence: TGTGCCAGCAGGAGGGAAAGGAATTCACCCCTCCACTTT.

This clonotype came up a few times. The V call is TRBV7-2, the J call TRBJ2-1; D ambiguous. The V end lost 2 bases, the J end lost 4 bases, and 24 bases lay between the germline ends. This CDR3 is built from 19 residues. Per the germline V gene, CDR1 is SGHTA and CDR2 is FQGNSA. The CDR3 region has the DNA TGTGCCAGCAGCTTACAGCTCAGTCTAGGTCCAAGAAGTTACAATGAGCAGTTCTTC. Translated: CASSLQLSLGPRSYNEQFF.

V and J are TRBV4-2 and TRBJ2-7; D is perhaps TRBD1 (5 bases). Germline loops: CDR1 LGHNA, CDR2 YNFKEQ. The CDR3 length is 15 residues. Trimming took off 0 bases at V and 2 bases at J, with 11 bases between the two ends. The CDR3 region has the DNA TGTGCCAGCAGCCAAGATCTGAGACAGCCCTACGAGCAGTACTTC. It yields the protein CASSQDLRQPYEQYF.

The rearrangement links TRBV7-2 to TRBJ2-5, with 11 nucleotides matching TRBD2. V lost 5 bases to trimming and J lost 5 bases; unmatched junction nucleotides: 10. Germline CDR1 is SGHTA and CDR2 is FQGNSA. This CDR3 comprises 16 residues. DNA for the CDR3: TGTGCCAGCAGCCGAACCGGGACTAGCGGATGGGAGACCCAGTACTTC. Translation gives CASSRTGTSGWETQYF.

The chain links TRBV12-3 or TRBV12-4 to TRBJ2-7; 7 nucleotides line up with TRBD1. With 6 bases clipped from V and 0 bases from J, the junction kept 8 bases outside the gene matches. The length of the CDR3 is 15 residues. CDR3 nucleotides: TGTGCCAGCAGGTCCGGGACAGCCAGCTCCTACGAGCAGTACTTC. This gives the protein CASRSGTASSYEQYF.